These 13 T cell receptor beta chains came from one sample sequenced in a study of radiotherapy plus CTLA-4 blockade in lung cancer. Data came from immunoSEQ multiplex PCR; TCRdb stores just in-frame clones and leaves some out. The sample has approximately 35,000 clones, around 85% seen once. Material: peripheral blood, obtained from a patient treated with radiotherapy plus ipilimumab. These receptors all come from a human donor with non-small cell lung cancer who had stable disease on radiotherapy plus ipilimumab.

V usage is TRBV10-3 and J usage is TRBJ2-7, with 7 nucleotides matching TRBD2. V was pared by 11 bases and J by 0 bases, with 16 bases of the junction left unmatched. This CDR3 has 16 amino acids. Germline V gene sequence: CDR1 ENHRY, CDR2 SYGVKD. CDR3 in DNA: TGTGCCGTCACCCAAAGGCTGGCGGGGGACTCCTACGAGCAGTACTTC. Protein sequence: CAVTQRLAGDSYEQYF.

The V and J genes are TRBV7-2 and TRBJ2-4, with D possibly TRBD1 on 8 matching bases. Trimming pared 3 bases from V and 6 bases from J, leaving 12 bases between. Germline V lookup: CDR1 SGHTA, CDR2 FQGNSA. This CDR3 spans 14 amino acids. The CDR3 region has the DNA TGTGCCAGCAGCTTGGACAGGGAGGGAAACATTCAGTACTTC. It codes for CASSLDREGNIQYF.

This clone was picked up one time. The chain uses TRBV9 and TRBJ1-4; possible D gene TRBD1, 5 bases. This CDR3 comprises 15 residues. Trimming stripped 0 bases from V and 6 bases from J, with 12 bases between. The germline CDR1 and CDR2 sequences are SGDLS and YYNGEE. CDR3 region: CASSVATGVDEKLFF. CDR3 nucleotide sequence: TGTGCCAGCAGCGTAGCTACGGGGGTGGATGAAAAACTGTTTTTT.

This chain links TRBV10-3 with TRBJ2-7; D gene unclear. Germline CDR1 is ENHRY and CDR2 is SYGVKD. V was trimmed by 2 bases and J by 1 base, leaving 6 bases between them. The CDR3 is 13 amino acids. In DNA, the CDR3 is TGTGCCATCAGTGAGGGCGGTTCCTACGAGCAGTACTTC. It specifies CAISEGGSYEQYF.

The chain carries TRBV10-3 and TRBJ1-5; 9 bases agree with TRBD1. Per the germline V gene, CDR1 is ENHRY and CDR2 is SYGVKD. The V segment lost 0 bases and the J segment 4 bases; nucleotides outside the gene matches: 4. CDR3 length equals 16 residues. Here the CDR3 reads CAISESRTGANQPQHF. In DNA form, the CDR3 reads TGTGCCATCAGTGAGTCAAGGACAGGGGCTAATCAGCCCCAGCATTTT.

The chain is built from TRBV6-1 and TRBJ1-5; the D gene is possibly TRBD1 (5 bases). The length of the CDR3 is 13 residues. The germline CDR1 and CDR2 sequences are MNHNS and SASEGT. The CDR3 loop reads CAAGGKVDQPQHF. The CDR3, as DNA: TGTGCGGCGGGGGGAAAGGTTGACCAGCCCCAGCATTTT.

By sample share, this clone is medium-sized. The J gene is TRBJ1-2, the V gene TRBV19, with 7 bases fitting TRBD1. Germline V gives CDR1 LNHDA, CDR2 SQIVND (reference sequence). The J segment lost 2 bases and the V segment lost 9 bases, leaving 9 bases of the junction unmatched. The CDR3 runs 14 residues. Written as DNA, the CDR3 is TGTGCCAGCACCCCTCAGACAGGGAACTATGGCTACACCTTC. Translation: CASTPQTGNYGYTF.

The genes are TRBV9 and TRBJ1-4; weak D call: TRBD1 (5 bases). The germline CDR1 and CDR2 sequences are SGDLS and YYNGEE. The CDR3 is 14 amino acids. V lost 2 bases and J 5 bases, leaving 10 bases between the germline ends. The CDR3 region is CASSVGNRNEKLFF. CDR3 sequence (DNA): TGTGCCAGCAGCGTTGGCAACAGGAATGAAAAACTGTTTTTT.

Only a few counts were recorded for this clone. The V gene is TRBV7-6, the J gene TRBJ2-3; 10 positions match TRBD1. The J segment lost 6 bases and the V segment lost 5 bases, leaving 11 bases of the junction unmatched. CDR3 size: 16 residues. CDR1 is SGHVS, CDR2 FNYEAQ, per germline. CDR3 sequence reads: CASSTSGTGATDTQYF. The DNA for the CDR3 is TGTGCCAGCAGCACCTCCGGGACAGGGGCCACGGATACGCAGTATTTT.

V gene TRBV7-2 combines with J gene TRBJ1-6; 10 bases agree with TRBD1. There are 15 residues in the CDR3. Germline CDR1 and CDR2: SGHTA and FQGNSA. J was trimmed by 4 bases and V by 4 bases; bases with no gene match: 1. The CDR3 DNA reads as TGTGCCAGCAGCTCGGGACAGGGGTATAATTCACCCCTCCACTTT. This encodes CASSSGQGYNSPLHF. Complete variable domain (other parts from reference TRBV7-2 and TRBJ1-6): GAGVSQSPSNKVTEKGKDVELRCDPISGHTALYWYRQSLGQGLEFLIYFQGNSAPDKSGLPSDRFSAERTGGSVSTLTIQRTQQEDSAVYLCASSSGQGYNSPLHFGNGTRLTVT.

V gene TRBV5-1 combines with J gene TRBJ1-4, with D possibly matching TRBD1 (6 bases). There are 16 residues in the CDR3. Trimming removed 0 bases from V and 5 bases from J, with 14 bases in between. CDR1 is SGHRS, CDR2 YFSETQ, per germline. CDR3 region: CASSLGTVGENEKLFF. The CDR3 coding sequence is TGCGCCAGCAGCTTGGGGACAGTCGGTGAGAATGAAAAACTGTTTTTT.

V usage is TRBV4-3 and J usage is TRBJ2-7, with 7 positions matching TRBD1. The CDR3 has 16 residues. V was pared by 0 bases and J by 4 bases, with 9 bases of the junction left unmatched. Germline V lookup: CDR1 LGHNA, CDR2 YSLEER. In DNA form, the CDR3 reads TGCGCCAGCAGCCAAGAAGGATACAGGGGATTTTACGAGCAGTACTTC. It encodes CASSQEGYRGFYEQYF.

CDR3 sequence reads: CASRVGRNYEQYF. For the CDR3, the DNA is TGCGCCAGCAGAGTCGGGAGAAACTACGAGCAGTACTTC. The genes are TRBV10-2 and TRBJ2-7; D may be TRBD2 (6 bases). Trimming cost V 6 bases and J 3 bases, with 12 bases left between them. Germline V gene lookup returns CDR1 WSHSY and CDR2 SAAADI. The CDR3 has 13 amino acids.